Each of the 9 T cell receptor beta chains below was sequenced from the same sample in a study of monozygotic twins with inflammatory bowel disease. TCRdb reprocessed the 5' RACE reads and keeps a single row for each CDR3 protein, giving no DNA. The record lists approximately 85,000 distinct CDR3 sequences, of which the ten most abundant hold around 7%. The sample comprised blood. The receptor source for this set is a human donor with ulcerative colitis or Crohn's disease, or a healthy co-twin of an affected twin (not recorded which).

The chain joins TRBV12-3 or TRBV12-4 to TRBJ1-5; the TRBD1 assignment by TCRdb is unverifiable without DNA. This CDR3 is built from 14 residues. CDR3 loop: CASSLTGRDQPQHF.

The chain employs TRBV5-1 and TRBJ2-3; TCRdb's D call of TRBD1 is untestable without DNA. This CDR3 spans 14 amino acids. Germline-derived CDR1 and CDR2 are SGHRS and YFSETQ. The CDR3 region is CASSSGQSTDTQYF.

The chain is built from TRBV15 and TRBJ2-7; TCRdb calls TRBD1, which cannot be checked without DNA. This CDR3 is 15 amino acids long. The germline V gene encodes CDR1 LNHNV and CDR2 YYDKDF (reference sequence). CDR3 region: CATSPGTLESYEQYF.

The J gene is TRBJ2-2, the V gene TRBV6-6. In germline, CDR1 is MNHNY, CDR2 SVGAGI (reference sequence). The CDR3 length is 11 residues. CDR3 region: CASSYRGELFF.

V usage is TRBV14 and J usage is TRBJ2-3; no DNA is available, so the TRBD1 call from TCRdb remains unchecked. CDR3 length: 14 residues. The germline V gene encodes CDR1 SGHDN and CDR2 FVKESK. Here the CDR3 reads CASNRDQSTDTQYF.

This sequence joins TRBV9 and TRBJ2-7; there is no DNA to check the TCRdb D call of TRBD2. From germline, CDR1 is SGDLS and CDR2 YYNGEE. The CDR3 is 15 residues long. CDR3 amino acids: CASSVTGTAGNEQYF.

The rearrangement links TRBV9 to TRBJ2-1; the D call from TCRdb, TRBD1, cannot be confirmed without DNA. This CDR3 contains 14 residues. CDR1 and CDR2 (germline): SGDLS, YYNGEE. The chain's CDR3 is CASSSGGAASGQFF.

V gene TRBV12-3 or TRBV12-4 combines with J gene TRBJ1-1; TCRdb gives TRBD1 as the D gene, but with no DNA this cannot be confirmed. This CDR3 has 16 amino acids. CDR3 sequence reads: CASRDPWGGRYTEAFF.

This chain uses TRBV12-3 or TRBV12-4 with TRBJ1-1; there is no DNA to check the TCRdb D call of TRBD1. The CDR3 has 12 residues. This chain's CDR3 is CASSQTGAEAFF.